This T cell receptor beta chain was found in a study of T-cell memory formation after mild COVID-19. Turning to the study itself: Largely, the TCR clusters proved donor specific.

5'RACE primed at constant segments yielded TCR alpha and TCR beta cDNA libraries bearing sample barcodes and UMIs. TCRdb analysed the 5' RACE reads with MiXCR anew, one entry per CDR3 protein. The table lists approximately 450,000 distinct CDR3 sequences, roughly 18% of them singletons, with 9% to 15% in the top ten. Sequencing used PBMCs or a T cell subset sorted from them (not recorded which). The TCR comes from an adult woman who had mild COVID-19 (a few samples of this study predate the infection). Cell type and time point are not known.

The CDR3 nucleotides are TGCGCCAGCAGCCAAGAGTGGCTAGGCTCCTACAATGAGCAGTTCTTC. It encodes CASSQEWLGSYNEQFF. The chain is built from TRBV4-3 and TRBJ2-1; D is unresolved. Trimming left V 0 bases short and J 0 bases short, with 9 bases between. CDR1 is LGHNA and CDR2 is YSLEER in the germline V gene. The CDR3 spans 16 residues.